This TCR beta chain was captured by sequencing in a study of OX40 agonist ivuxolimab in advanced cancers. TCRdb's copy holds only in-frame clones and misses some; the assay was immunoSEQ multiplex PCR. The sample has roughly 100,000 clones, under 95% seen once. The study, taken as a whole, reports: The work left the antigen specificity of expanded peripheral T cells undetermined.

About this clone itself: The antigen is unknown.

Germline CDR1 LNHDA, CDR2 SQIVND (reference sequence). Trimming left V 3 bases short and J 2 bases short, with 10 bases between. The CDR3 is made up of 15 amino acids. The source material was CD4+ or CD8+ T cells sorted from blood, sampled in a trial of the OX40 agonist ivuxolimab. This sequence originates from an adult with an advanced solid tumor such as melanoma, head and neck, liver or kidney cancer. The chain combines TRBV19 with TRBJ2-2; no clear D. The CDR3 DNA reads TGTGCCAGTAGTATTAGGAACAGCAACACCGGGGAGCTGTTTTTT. Protein sequence: CASSIRNSNTGELFF.